Listed here are 21 T cell receptor beta chains from one sample, sequenced in a study of brain T cells in children with intractable seizures. TCRdb's table, derived via immunoSEQ multiplex PCR, lists solely in-frame clones and lacks some. The sample consists of around 44,000 clones, roughly 90% of them appearing once. The sequencing used peripheral blood, collected at surgery. Source of these receptors: a girl aged 2 to 9 with tuberous sclerosis and intractable seizures.

The chain uses TRBV15 and TRBJ2-5; 9 bases align to TRBD2. The CDR3 is made up of 14 amino acids. Germline CDR1 and CDR2: LNHNV and YYDKDF (reference sequence). V was pared by 5 bases and J by 2 bases, with 3 bases of the junction left unmatched. The CDR3 is CATSGAGGQETQYF. DNA of the CDR3: TGTGCCACCAGCGGAGCGGGGGGTCAAGAGACCCAGTACTTC. Full variable domain (missing parts from reference TRBV15 and TRBJ2-5): DAMVIQNPRYQVTQFGKPVTLSCSQTLNHNVMYWYQQKSSQAPKLLFHYYDKDFNNEADTPDNFQSRRPNTSFCFLDIRSPGLGDTAMYLCATSGAGGQETQYFGPGTRLLVL.

V and J are TRBV19 and TRBJ2-5; D possibly matches TRBD1 or TRBD2 (6 bases each). Trimming shortened V by 7 bases and J by 5 bases, and 26 bases separated the two germline ends. Per germline, CDR1 LNHDA and CDR2 SQIVND (reference sequence). The CDR3 length is 17 residues. For the CDR3, the DNA is TGTGCCAGTAATATCCGGGACACGAAACGGGGGTGGGAGACCCAGTACTTC. Encoded protein: CASNIRDTKRGWETQYF.

The chain combines TRBV30 with TRBJ1-6; D is unclear. The CDR3 sequence is 13 residues long. CDR1 and CDR2 from the germline V gene are GTSNPN and SVGIG (reference sequence). Trimming removed 2 bases from V and 8 bases from J, with 10 bases in between. The chain's CDR3 is CAWSPQPDSPLHF. CDR3 nucleotide sequence: TGTGCCTGGAGTCCCCAGCCAGATTCACCCCTCCACTTT.

This chain uses TRBV5-1 with TRBJ1-4; TRBD1 might be the D (6 bases). Germline values: CDR1 SGHRS, CDR2 YFSETQ. Trimming removed 4 bases at V and 5 bases at J, with 12 bases between. The CDR3 contains 14 residues. CDR3 bases: TGCGCCAGCAGCGTACAGGGCTTAAATGAAAAACTGTTTTTT. Translated, it gives CASSVQGLNEKLFF.

This chain connects TRBV14 to TRBJ1-6; weak D call: TRBD1 (5 bases). Trimming left V 4 bases short and J 6 bases short, with 13 bases between. CDR1 and CDR2 from the germline V gene are SGHDN and FVKESK. This CDR3 comprises 15 residues. CDR3 sequence: CASSRLGLTNSPLHF. The CDR3, as DNA: TGTGCCAGCAGCCGACTGGGACTGACTAATTCACCCCTCCACTTT.

The rearrangement uses TRBV5-1 and TRBJ2-5, with unresolved D. The V end was cut by 3 bases, the J end by 3 bases, with 12 bases between. Looked up from germline, CDR1 is SGHRS and CDR2 is YFSETQ. This CDR3 spans 14 amino acids. The CDR3 protein is CASSWASPEETQYF. In DNA, the CDR3 is TGCGCCAGCAGCTGGGCCAGTCCAGAAGAGACCCAGTACTTC.

The chain combines TRBV4-1 with TRBJ1-2, with D uncertain. CDR1 is MGHRA and CDR2 is YSYEKL in the germline V gene. The V gene lost 4 bases and the J gene lost 4 bases, with 10 bases spanning the gap. The CDR3 runs 13 residues. Here the CDR3 reads CASSRLGFYGYTF. The DNA for the CDR3 is TGCGCCAGCAGCCGTTTAGGGTTCTATGGCTACACCTTC.

The DNA for the CDR3 is TGTGCCAGCAGCCCTGGACAGGGCTACACTGAAGCTTTCTTT. Translated: CASSPGQGYTEAFF. The V and J genes are TRBV3-1 (or the pseudogene TRBV3-2) and TRBJ1-1; 8 positions match TRBD1. Per the germline V gene, CDR1 is LGHDT and CDR2 is YNNKEL (reference sequence). The CDR3 extends over 14 amino acids. V was clipped by 4 bases and J by 3 bases; unmatched bases: 4.

This sequence joins TRBV9 and TRBJ1-3, with D possibly being TRBD1 (6 bases). Germline values: CDR1 SGDLS, CDR2 YYNGEE. Trimming took 3 bases from V and 0 from J, leaving 10 bases between them. The CDR3 covers 15 residues. The CDR3 loop reads CASSGGQFSGNTIYF. The CDR3 nucleotides read TGTGCCAGCAGCGGCGGACAGTTCTCTGGAAACACCATATATTTT.

V gene TRBV11-2 combines with J gene TRBJ1-2; D is ambiguous. Looked up from germline, CDR1 is SGHAT and CDR2 is FQNNGV. The CDR3 has 13 residues. Trimming shortened V by 2 bases and J by 8 bases, and 12 bases separated the two germline ends. The CDR3 region has the DNA TGTGCCAGCAGCTTACGGGCTCAAAGGGGCTACACCTTC. Protein product: CASSLRAQRGYTF.

The V and J genes are TRBV2 and TRBJ2-1; D is perhaps TRBD1 or TRBD2 (5 bases each). CDR3 size: 13 residues. V was trimmed by 7 bases and J by 8 bases, leaving 15 bases between them. Germline values: CDR1 SNHLY, CDR2 FYNNEI. The CDR3 spells CASTDRGVDEQFF. The CDR3 DNA sequence: TGTGCCAGCACCGATCGAGGGGTTGATGAGCAGTTCTTC.

The genes are TRBV4-1 and TRBJ2-5; no clear D gene. V was pared by 0 bases and J by 2 bases, with 13 bases between. Germline CDR1 MGHRA, CDR2 YSYEKL. The CDR3 has 16 amino acids. CDR3 amino acids: CASSQDRGSLQETQYF. CDR3 bases: TGCGCCAGCAGCCAAGATCGCGGCAGCTTGCAAGAGACCCAGTACTTC.

The rearrangement joins TRBV5-8 to TRBJ2-2, with unresolved D. The CDR3 consists of 13 residues. Germline loops: CDR1 SGHTS, CDR2 YDEGEE. V shed 1 base and J shed 5 bases, with 6 bases lying between them. The CDR3: CASSLMGTGELFF. In nucleotides, the CDR3 is TGTGCCAGCAGCTTGATGGGAACCGGGGAGCTGTTTTTT.

The V and J genes are TRBV6-2 or TRBV6-3 and TRBJ2-2; no clear D gene. The germline V gene has CDR1 MNHEY and CDR2 SVGEGT. This CDR3 has 11 amino acids. Trimming left V 2 bases short and J 8 bases short, with 3 bases between. The CDR3 loop reads CASSYPGELFF. CDR3 coding DNA: TGTGCCAGCAGTTACCCGGGGGAGCTGTTTTTT.

V and J are TRBV7-3 and TRBJ1-1; D gene uncertain. The CDR3 has 13 amino acids. V was cut by 4 bases and J by 4 bases, with 10 bases left in between. Germline V CDR1 and CDR2: SGHTA, FQGTGA. This chain's CDR3 is CASSSTWGTEAFF. DNA for the CDR3: TGTGCCAGCAGCTCGACCTGGGGCACTGAAGCTTTCTTT.

The chain couples TRBV27 to TRBJ2-6, with 11 bases matching TRBD1. Germline V gives CDR1 MNHEY, CDR2 SMNVEV (reference sequence). This CDR3 is 17 amino acids long. V trimming: 8 bases; J trimming: 4 bases; junction bases outside the gene matches: 10. The CDR3: CASGHGQGALGANVLTF. For the CDR3, the DNA is TGTGCCAGCGGACACGGACAGGGGGCTCTGGGGGCCAACGTCCTGACTTTC.

The chain combines TRBV29-1 with TRBJ1-5, with no clear D. V was pared by 0 bases and J by 1 base, with 13 bases between. This CDR3 is 16 amino acids long. The germline V gene encodes CDR1 SQVTM and CDR2 ANQGSEA. Here the CDR3 reads CSVEDPNRKSNQPQHF. Here the CDR3 DNA reads TGCAGCGTTGAAGATCCCAACAGAAAAAGCAATCAGCCCCAGCATTTT.

This rearrangement joins TRBV6-5 to TRBJ1-3, with 9 positions matching TRBD1. CDR1 is MNHEY, CDR2 SVGAGI, per germline. This CDR3 comprises 14 residues. Trimming took 6 bases from V and 4 from J; bases not matched to a gene: 4. CDR3 nucleotides: TGTGCCAGCAGAGGACAGGGGTCCGGAAACACCATATATTTT. It specifies CASRGQGSGNTIYF.

This clone was recorded once. V is TRBV12-3 or TRBV12-4 and J is TRBJ1-4; D remains ambiguous. V lost 3 bases and J 8 bases, leaving 7 bases between the germline ends. The CDR3 totals 12 residues. CDR3 sequence reads: CASSFYGEKLFF. The CDR3 region has the DNA TGTGCCAGCAGTTTTTATGGGGAAAAACTGTTTTTT.

This chain joins TRBV21-1 and TRBJ2-2; the table's D call TRBD2 went unverified against the DNA. TRBV21-1 is a recognized pseudogene. The CDR3 covers 16 residues. The CDR3 loop is CASSKRSGGADGELFF. The DNA of the CDR3 is TGTGCCAGCAGCAAACGTAGCGGGGGGGCGGACGGGGAGCTGTTTTTT.

This rearrangement joins TRBV5-4 to TRBJ1-3; D gene ambiguous. The V end lost 0 bases, the J end lost 0 bases, and 10 bases lay between the germline ends. The CDR3 consists of 16 residues. Germline values: CDR1 SGHNT, CDR2 YYREEE (reference sequence). For the CDR3, the DNA is TGTGCCAGCAGCTTGGACAGTCGAAGCTCTGGAAACACCATATATTTT. Amino acid sequence: CASSLDSRSSGNTIYF.